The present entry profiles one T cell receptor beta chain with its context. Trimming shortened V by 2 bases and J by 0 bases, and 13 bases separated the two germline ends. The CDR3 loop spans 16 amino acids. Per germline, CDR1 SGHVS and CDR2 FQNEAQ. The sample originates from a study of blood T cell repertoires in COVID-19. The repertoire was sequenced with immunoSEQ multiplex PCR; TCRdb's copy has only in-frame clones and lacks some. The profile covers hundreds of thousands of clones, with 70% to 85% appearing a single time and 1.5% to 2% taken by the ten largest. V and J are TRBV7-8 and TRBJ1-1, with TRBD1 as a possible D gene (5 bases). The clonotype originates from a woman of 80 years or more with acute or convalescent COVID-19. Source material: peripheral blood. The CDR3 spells CASSLSPGHLNTEAFF. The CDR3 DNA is TGTGCCAGCAGCTTATCCCCCGGACATTTGAACACTGAAGCTTTCTTT.